These 9 T cell receptor beta chains share one sample of origin, sequenced in a study of neurological immune-mediated disorders. TCRdb re-derived calls from the 5' RACE reads in MiXCR, one entry per CDR3 protein. The sample carries tens of thousands of distinct CDR3 sequences, 12% recorded once. Sequenced: PBMCs. These receptors were obtained from a woman between 55 and 75 years old with HTLV-1-associated myelopathy (HAM/TSP).

As for this clonotype: A much larger clonotype is one base distant, so this may be a read error. V gene TRBV20-1 combines with J gene TRBJ1-1, with D perhaps TRBD1 (5 bases). The germline V gene encodes CDR1 DFQATT and CDR2 SNEGSKA (reference sequence). V lost 1 base and J 6 bases, leaving 15 bases between the germline ends. The CDR3 extends over 14 amino acids. The CDR3 bases are TGCAGTGCTAGAGTTGGACATACCGGCGCTGAAGCTTTCTTT. This codes for CSARVGHTGAEAFF.

This clonotype was counted at least ten times. The chain is built from TRBV7-2 and TRBJ2-2; D gene unclear. From germline, CDR1 is SGHTA and CDR2 FQGNSA. CDR3 length: 15 amino acids. V was clipped by 1 base and J by 1 base, with 7 bases between them. The CDR3 sequence is CASSLVPENTGELFF. The CDR3 DNA reads TGTGCCAGCAGCTTAGTTCCGGAGAACACCGGGGAGCTGTTTTTT.

This clonotype was observed many times. This sequence joins TRBV20-1 and TRBJ2-5, with TRBD2 matching over 9 bases. CDR3 length: 12 residues. The junction had 1 base not matched to a gene; V was cut back by 3 bases and J by 5 bases. Per the germline V gene, CDR1 is DFQATT and CDR2 is SNEGSKA (reference sequence). The CDR3 sequence is CSASGLAETQYF. CDR3 nucleotides: TGCAGTGCTAGCGGACTAGCGGAGACCCAGTACTTC.

As regards this clonotype: A much larger clone lies a single base off, so this may be a read error. The CDR3 nucleotides are TGTGCCAGCAGCTTAGTAGAGGGGGCCGGCGATTTCTTT. This codes for CASSLVEGAGDFF. This rearrangement joins TRBV7-9 to TRBJ1-1; 7 bases are a match to TRBD1. CDR1 is SEHNR, CDR2 FQNEAQ, per germline (reference sequence). V lost 1 base and J lost 13; bases outside the gene matches: 9. There are 13 residues in the CDR3.

There are many counts of this clonotype. In nucleotides, the CDR3 is TGTGCCACCAGCCAGGGACTAGCGGCCACTGGGGATACGCAGTATTTT. This encodes CATSQGLAATGDTQYF. The rearrangement joins TRBV15 to TRBJ2-3; TRBD2 agrees at 11 bases. J was trimmed by 6 bases and V by 5 bases; bases with no gene match: 10. Looked up from germline, CDR1 is LNHNV and CDR2 is YYDKDF (reference sequence). This CDR3 contains 16 residues.

This clonotype was counted ten times or more. This rearrangement joins TRBV29-1 to TRBJ1-3; maybe TRBD1 (6 bases). This CDR3 is built from 19 residues. CDR1 is SQVTM, CDR2 ANQGSEA, per germline. V was clipped by 6 bases and J by 0 bases, with 27 bases between them. The CDR3 region is CSVSHGRPDSPYSGNTIYF. The CDR3 bases are TGCAGCGTAAGCCACGGGAGACCGGACAGTCCTTACTCTGGAAACACCATATATTTT.

This clonotype was found many times. This sequence joins TRBV10-2 and TRBJ1-2, with TRBD1 identical over 7 bases. CDR3 size: 13 residues. The germline V gene encodes CDR1 WSHSY and CDR2 SAAADI. J lost 6 bases, V lost 3 bases, and 4 bases had no gene match. CDR3 in amino acids: CASSDGGGDGYTF. The CDR3 DNA reads TGCGCCAGCAGTGACGGAGGGGGCGATGGCTACACCTTC.

This clonotype has a count of ten or more. This chain connects TRBV6-5 to TRBJ2-7; no definite D call. CDR1 and CDR2 (germline): MNHEY, SVGAGI. The CDR3 is made up of 15 amino acids. Deletions cut 0 bases from V and 0 bases from J, with 9 bases between. The CDR3 sequence is CASSYSGRSSYEQYF. As DNA, the CDR3 is TGTGCCAGCAGTTACTCAGGCCGGAGCTCCTACGAGCAGTACTTC.

At least ten counts were recorded for this clonotype. The chain links TRBV10-2 to TRBJ1-2; D is possibly TRBD1 (5 bases). The CDR3 spans 13 residues. The germline V and J ends were trimmed by 4 bases and 2 bases, with 8 bases remaining between them. CDR1 is WSHSY and CDR2 is SAAADI in the germline V gene. CDR3 sequence: CASSGDGNYGYTF. The CDR3 DNA reads as TGCGCCAGCAGTGGGGACGGAAACTATGGCTACACCTTC.